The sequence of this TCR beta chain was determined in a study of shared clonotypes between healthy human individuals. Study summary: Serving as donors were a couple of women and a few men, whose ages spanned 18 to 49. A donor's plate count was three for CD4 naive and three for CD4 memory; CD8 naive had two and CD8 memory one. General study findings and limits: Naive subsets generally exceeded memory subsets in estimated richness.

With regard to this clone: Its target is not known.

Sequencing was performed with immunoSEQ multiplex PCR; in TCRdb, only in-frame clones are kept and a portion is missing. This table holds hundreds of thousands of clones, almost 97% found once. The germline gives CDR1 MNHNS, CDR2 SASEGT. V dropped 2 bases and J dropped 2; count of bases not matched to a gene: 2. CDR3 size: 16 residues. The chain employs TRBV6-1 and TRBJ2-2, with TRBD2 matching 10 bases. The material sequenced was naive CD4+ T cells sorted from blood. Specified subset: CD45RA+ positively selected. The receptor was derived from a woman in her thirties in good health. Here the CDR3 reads CASSERTSGNTGELFF. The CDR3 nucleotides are TGTGCCAGCAGTGAACGGACTAGCGGCAACACCGGGGAGCTGTTTTTT.